This T cell receptor (beta chain) was recovered during a study of blood T cell repertoires in COVID-19. This clone has ten or more counts. TCRdb keeps only in-frame clones here, not all; method: immunoSEQ multiplex PCR. The table includes a few hundred thousand clones, around 84% detected once. The CDR3 runs 15 residues. Trimming removed 0 bases from V and 13 bases from J; junction bases left unmatched: 10. Germline V gene data show CDR1 as WSHSY and CDR2 as SAAADI. Enrolled through a virtual design, the participants were between roughly 18 and 90 years of age and came from about two dozen US areas. This receptor was taken from a man aged 25-40 years with acute COVID-19. V usage is TRBV10-2 and J usage is TRBJ1-2, with 11 bases identical to TRBD1. Source material: PBMCs or T cells enriched from blood (not recorded which). DNA of the CDR3: TGCGCCAGCAGTGAGTCGAAAGGGACAGGGGGATGGAGCACCTTC. It encodes CASSESKGTGGWSTF.